This TCR beta chain was captured in a study of CD8+ T cells in alopecia areata. The V and J ends lost 8 bases and 1 base respectively, with 7 bases between them. The CDR3 totals 12 residues. Germline CDR1 and CDR2: SNHLY and FYNNEI. Broader study findings: Scalp samples also contribute reads from the resident alphabeta T cells found in normal skin. It was lesional scalp, especially alopecia totalis/universalis, that showed higher clonality than normal scalp.

It was from alopecia areata patients that lesional scalp punch biopsies and peripheral blood were collected. This clone was recorded only once. Its antigen is currently unknown. Sequencing relied on a cDNA template that was reverse transcribed from extracted RNA. The repertoire was sequenced with immunoSEQ multiplex PCR; TCRdb's copy has only in-frame clones and lacks some. The sample shows 65,000 to 95,000 clones, roughly 50% of them seen only once. The chain combines TRBV2 with TRBJ2-3; D is perhaps TRBD2 (5 bases). This TCR derives from a human donor with alopecia areata. Sequenced input: NKG2D-high CD8+ T cells sorted from blood. This CDR3 reads CASSAGTDTQYF. The CDR3 bases are TGTGCCAGCTCAGCGGGCACAGATACGCAGTATTTT.